Shown below are 5 T cell receptor beta chains from a single sample sequenced in a study of cytomegalovirus exposure and HLA in healthy donors. PCR amplification relied on 60 Vbeta primers (plus 13 Jbeta primers). Assay: immunoSEQ multiplex PCR; the TCRdb copy retains only in-frame clones and omits some. The sample has 40,000 to 55,000 clones; around 68% are singletons. The specimen sequenced was PBMCs. Source of these receptors: a man between 25 and 39 years old in good health and CMV-seronegative.

There are a few counts of this clone. The chain employs TRBV2 and TRBJ2-7; 10 bases are shared with TRBD1. The CDR3 extends over 13 amino acids. V lost 9 bases and J lost 6; bases outside the gene matches: 8. The germline V gene has CDR1 SNHLY and CDR2 FYNNEI. The CDR3 DNA follows: TGTGCCAGTTATCCGGGACAGGGGACCGAGCAGTACTTC. Translating it yields CASYPGQGTEQYF.

The V call is TRBV2, the J call TRBJ2-1, with TRBD2 identical over 10 bases. The CDR3 runs 14 residues. Trimming at V came to 6 bases and at J to 8 bases, leaving 7 bases not matched to a gene. Germline-derived CDR1 and CDR2 are SNHLY and FYNNEI. CDR3 coding DNA: TGTGCCAGCAGGCCAGCGGGAGGGCCCGATGAGCAGTTCTTC. It specifies CASRPAGGPDEQFF.

The genes are TRBV19 and TRBJ2-1, with 10 bases lining up with TRBD2. The germline gives CDR1 LNHDA, CDR2 SQIVND (reference sequence). CDR3 length equals 16 residues. With V trimmed by 1 base and J by 4 bases, 4 bases remained unmatched. CDR3 coding DNA: TGTGCCAGTAGTATAGCAGGACTAGCGGAGTACAATGAGCAGTTCTTC. Its protein product is CASSIAGLAEYNEQFF.

The chain joins TRBV18 to TRBJ2-7; D remains unclear. Germline V gene sequence: CDR1 KGHSH, CDR2 LQKENI. The ends were cut back, 6 bases at V and 2 bases at J, with 8 bases in the middle. CDR3 length equals 12 residues. This CDR3 is CASSLLAYEQYF. The CDR3 DNA reads as TGTGCCAGCTCCCTACTCGCCTACGAGCAGTACTTC.

This chain links TRBV2 with TRBJ1-2; 7 nucleotides align to TRBD1. The CDR3 covers 14 residues. The germline V gene has CDR1 SNHLY and CDR2 FYNNEI. After removal of 6 bases from V and 3 bases from J, the junction contained 7 bases not matched to a gene. CDR3 sequence (DNA): TGTGCCAGCAGGACCCCAGGGGGGCACTATGGCTACACCTTC. Encoded protein: CASRTPGGHYGYTF. Drawing the rest from reference TRBV2 and TRBJ1-2, the complete variable domain is EPEVTQTPSHQVTQMGQEVILRCVPISNHLYFYWYRQILGQKVEFLVSFYNNEISEKSEIFDDQFSVERPDGSNFTLKIRSTKLEDSAMYFCASRTPGGHYGYTFGSGTRLTVV.